This T cell receptor beta chain emerged from a study of blood T cell repertoires in COVID-19. Study-level background: Sources were T cells, B-cell-depleted T cells, or PBMCs; the material itself was cDNA or gDNA.

The CDR3 consists of 14 residues. The germline V and J ends were trimmed by 0 bases and 7 bases, with 13 bases remaining between them. Looked up from germline, CDR1 is SGHRS and CDR2 is YFSETQ. Produced via immunoSEQ multiplex PCR; TCRdb's table is partial and in-frame only. The sample consists of about 150,000 clones, roughly 88% of them appearing once. The sample was peripheral blood. This clonotype was sampled from a woman in her fifties or sixties with acute or convalescent COVID-19. The chain carries TRBV5-1 and TRBJ1-1; D is uncertain. The CDR3 DNA is TGCGCCAGCAGCTTGGGTCCAGGTCGGGATGAAGCTTTCTTT. It yields the protein CASSLGPGRDEAFF.